Following are 28 T cell receptor beta chains from one sample sequenced in a study of cytomegalovirus exposure and HLA in healthy donors. PCR primers comprised 60 Vbeta and 13 Jbeta primers. Some clones are missing from TCRdb's copy, which holds only in-frame ones; the method was immunoSEQ multiplex PCR. This sample has 100,000 to 150,000 clones; more than 75% occur once, and the top ten carry 1.4% to 1.5%. Input material: PBMCs. Receptors were obtained from a female donor in good health and CMV-seronegative.

The chain recombines TRBV7-6 with TRBJ2-3, with TRBD2 matching 13 bases. The germline V gene encodes CDR1 SGHVS and CDR2 FNYEAQ. J lost 6 bases, V lost 5 bases, and 8 bases had no gene match. The CDR3 runs 16 residues. The CDR3 loop reads CASSKGLAGHADTQYF. The CDR3 DNA follows: TGTGCCAGCAGCAAGGGACTAGCGGGACATGCTGATACGCAGTATTTT.

The gene calls are TRBV6-1 and TRBJ1-4; 8 positions match TRBD1. The CDR3 extends over 14 amino acids. CDR1 and CDR2 from the germline V gene are MNHNS and SASEGT. V dropped 4 bases and J dropped 7; count of bases not matched to a gene: 5. The CDR3 is CASSGTGFSEKLFF. CDR3 nucleotides: TGTGCCAGCAGTGGGACAGGGTTTAGTGAAAAACTGTTTTTT.

The chain couples TRBV29-1 to TRBJ2-7, with D maybe TRBD1 (6 bases). This CDR3 has 11 residues. V was pared by 7 bases and J by 6 bases, with 13 bases between. CDR1 and CDR2 from the germline V gene are SQVTM and ANQGSEA. This CDR3 reads CSAQGGSEQYF. Written as DNA, the CDR3 is TGCAGCGCACAGGGTGGGAGCGAGCAGTACTTC.

For the CDR3, the DNA is TGTGCCAGCAGCTTAAGCGTGCAGGGGGAGTGGTACGAGCAGTACTTC. Residues: CASSLSVQGEWYEQYF. The rearrangement joins TRBV7-2 to TRBJ2-5; the match to TRBD1 covers 7 bases. TRBJ2-7 explains the end of the DNA better; the J call may be wrong. Germline V gene lookup returns CDR1 SGHTA and CDR2 FQGNSA. CDR3 length: 16 amino acids.

This clone was seen only a few times. This chain connects TRBV4-1 to TRBJ2-7, with D hard to call. From germline, CDR1 is MGHRA and CDR2 YSYEKL. The CDR3 runs 12 residues. Deletions cut 1 base from V and 10 bases from J, with 11 bases between. CDR3 region: CASSQVVERQYF. CDR3 DNA sequence: TGCGCCAGCAGCCAAGTGGTCGAGCGACAGTACTTC.

V and J are TRBV7-2 and TRBJ2-5, with TRBD2 matching 11 bases. The CDR3 spans 14 residues. The ends lost 2 bases at V and 11 bases at J; junction bases unmatched: 7. Germline loops: CDR1 SGHTA, CDR2 FQGNSA. The chain's CDR3 is CASSLNLAGGVQYF. The CDR3 DNA reads TGTGCCAGCAGCTTAAATCTAGCGGGAGGAGTGCAGTACTTC.

This clone was observed once. This chain joins TRBV7-3 and TRBJ2-1, with 9 bases matching TRBD2. Trimming cost V 4 bases and J 8 bases; bases outside gene matches: 12. Germline V gene lookup returns CDR1 SGHTA and CDR2 FQGTGA. The CDR3 length is 16 residues. The CDR3 loop is CASSSPNSGRPDEQFF. CDR3 sequence (DNA): TGTGCCAGCAGCTCGCCGAATAGCGGGAGACCGGATGAGCAGTTCTTC.

The chain employs TRBV11-2 and TRBJ1-2, with a possible D match to TRBD1 (6 bases). V was clipped by 2 bases and J by 7 bases, with 11 bases between them. CDR1 and CDR2 (germline): SGHAT, FQNNGV. This CDR3 spans 13 amino acids. This CDR3 is CASSLSGASGYTF. The CDR3 DNA reads TGTGCCAGCAGCTTATCAGGGGCTAGTGGCTACACCTTC.

Only one count was recorded for this clone. The junction differs from germline at one of its ends, possibly a read error. This chain connects TRBV7-9 to TRBJ2-2; 9 bases align to TRBD1. Germline V gene data show CDR1 as SEHNR and CDR2 as FQNEAQ (reference sequence). The CDR3 has 16 amino acids. CDR3 DNA: TGTTCCAGCAGCATACGGGACAGGGACCCGACCGGGGAGCTGTTTTTT. Residues: CSSSIRDRDPTGELFF. Using reference TRBV7-9 and TRBJ2-2 for the parts outside the CDR3, the full variable domain is DTGVSQNPRHKITKRGQNVTFRCDPISEHNRLYWYRQTLGQGPEFLTYFQNEAQLEKSRLLSDRFSAERPKGSFSTLEIQRTEQGDSAMYLCSSSIRDRDPTGELFFGEGSRLTVL.

This sequence joins TRBV5-1 and TRBJ1-5, with 7 nucleotides matching TRBD1. Trimming cost V 5 bases and J 4 bases; bases outside gene matches: 12. Germline CDR1 reads SGHRS; CDR2 reads YFSETQ. CDR3 length: 16 amino acids. CDR3 region: CASRIRTGVGNQPQHF. CDR3 DNA: TGCGCCAGCAGGATACGAACAGGGGTAGGGAATCAGCCCCAGCATTTT.

This chain joins TRBV7-8 and TRBJ1-3, with D unresolved. V was pared by 0 bases and J by 5 bases, with 17 bases between. The CDR3 extends over 17 amino acids. From germline, CDR1 is SGHVS and CDR2 FQNEAQ. The CDR3 is CASSLARAGSQRNTIYF. The CDR3 DNA is TGTGCCAGCAGCTTAGCGAGGGCGGGATCCCAACGAAACACCATATATTTT.

The chain is built from TRBV2 and TRBJ2-5; 8 bases fit TRBD2. Germline values: CDR1 SNHLY, CDR2 FYNNEI. Trimming took 7 bases from V and 1 from J; bases not matched to a gene: 5. This CDR3 spans 14 amino acids. In DNA form, the CDR3 reads TGTGCCAGCAATCCTAGCGGGCGCCAAGAGACCCAGTACTTC. Protein product: CASNPSGRQETQYF.

The DNA of the CDR3 is TGTGCCATCAGCCCCGAGAGGACTGAAGCTTTCTTT. Translating it yields CAISPERTEAFF. The rearrangement links TRBV10-3 to TRBJ1-1; D unclear. Trimming took 6 bases from V and 5 from J, leaving 10 bases between them. Germline V gene data show CDR1 as ENHRY and CDR2 as SYGVKD. This CDR3 comprises 12 residues.

The genes are TRBV28 and TRBJ1-1; 7 bases fit TRBD1. Germline V lookup: CDR1 MDHEN, CDR2 SYDVKM. This CDR3 region has 15 residues. V shed 5 bases, J shed 1 base, and the junction held 7 bases outside the gene matches. DNA for the CDR3: TGTGCCAGCAGTCTAGGGGGCGCCCGGAACACTGAAGCTTTCTTT. This encodes CASSLGGARNTEAFF.

The chain couples TRBV5-1 to TRBJ1-2; 8 bases match TRBD1. CDR3 length: 16 amino acids. J gave up 5 bases and V 4 bases, and 13 bases lay outside the gene matches. Per the germline V gene, CDR1 is SGHRS and CDR2 is YFSETQ. CDR3 in DNA: TGCGCCAGCAGCGATCAAACAGGGGGTTTGGGGTATGGCTACACCTTC. Translating gives CASSDQTGGLGYGYTF. Together with reference TRBV5-1 and TRBJ1-2, the CDR3 gives the full variable domain: KAGVTQTPRYLIKTRGQQVTLSCSPISGHRSVSWYQQTPGQGLQFLFEYFSETQRNKGNFPGRFSGRQFSNSRSEMNVSTLELGDSALYLCASSDQTGGLGYGYTFGSGTRLTVV.

The V and J genes are TRBV27 and TRBJ2-2, with D perhaps TRBD1 (6 bases). Germline loops: CDR1 MNHEY, CDR2 SMNVEV (reference sequence). Trimming pared 5 bases from V and 4 bases from J, leaving 20 bases between. The length of the CDR3 is 17 residues. CDR3 amino acids: CASSPSEGEFFTGELFF. CDR3 DNA: TGTGCCAGCAGTCCCTCAGAGGGGGAGTTCTTCACCGGGGAGCTGTTTTTT.

This clone was seen more than once but under ten times. The chain links TRBV13 to TRBJ2-7, with 10 positions matching TRBD2. The CDR3 consists of 17 residues. V dropped 5 bases and J dropped 1; count of bases not matched to a gene: 11. Germline V gives CDR1 PRHDT, CDR2 FYEKMQ (reference sequence). CDR3 residues: CASSPTPGLALSYEQYF. CDR3 sequence (DNA): TGTGCCAGCAGCCCAACCCCGGGACTAGCGCTTTCCTACGAGCAGTACTTC.

The chain has TRBV5-6 and TRBJ2-7; the D is unclear. V gave up 0 bases and J gave up 7 bases, with 8 bases separating them. This CDR3 has 12 residues. CDR1 is SGHDT, CDR2 YYEEEE, per germline. CDR3 sequence: CASSLEAEEQYF. The CDR3 DNA reads TGTGCCAGCAGCTTGGAGGCGGAGGAGCAGTACTTC.

This clone occurred a few times. V usage is TRBV5-1 and J usage is TRBJ2-7; tentative D call: TRBD1 (5 bases). This CDR3 spans 13 amino acids. Germline CDR1 SGHRS, CDR2 YFSETQ. Trimming stripped 4 bases from V and 12 bases from J, with 20 bases between. The CDR3 reads CASSAPIYRKGYF. CDR3 bases: TGCGCCAGCAGCGCCCCTATATACAGGAAGGGGTACTTC.

The rearrangement links TRBV15 to TRBJ1-1, with 7 bases fitting TRBD1. The ends lost 4 bases at V and 8 bases at J; junction bases unmatched: 10. The germline V gene has CDR1 LNHNV and CDR2 YYDKDF (reference sequence). There are 14 residues in the CDR3. CDR3 sequence reads: CATSTYSRGTEAFF. DNA for the CDR3: TGTGCCACCAGCACTTACTCCAGGGGGACCGAAGCTTTCTTT.

In its sample, this clone was seen once. The genes are TRBV29-1 and TRBJ2-1; 12 bases agree with TRBD2. This CDR3 spans 14 amino acids. In germline, CDR1 is SQVTM, CDR2 ANQGSEA. V shed 7 bases and J 3 bases; nucleotides not matched to a gene: 4. The CDR3 region has the DNA TGCAGCGCCTGGACTAGCGGGGACTACAATGAGCAGTTCTTC. Its translation is CSAWTSGDYNEQFF.

The chain joins TRBV29-1 to TRBJ1-3; D not resolved. Germline-derived CDR1 and CDR2 are SQVTM and ANQGSEA. Trimming removed 5 bases at V and 0 bases at J, with 8 bases between. This CDR3 spans 13 amino acids. CDR3: CSVCEISGNTIYF. The DNA of the CDR3 is TGCAGCGTTTGTGAGATCTCTGGAAACACCATATATTTT.

The V gene is TRBV6-1, the J gene TRBJ2-1; 10 bases align to TRBD2. Trimming cost V 5 bases and J 6 bases; bases outside gene matches: 7. CDR1 MNHNS and CDR2 SASEGT come from the germline V gene. CDR3 size: 15 residues. CDR3 in amino acids: CASSRWTSGSNEQFF. The CDR3 DNA reads TGTGCCAGCAGTCGTTGGACTAGCGGTTCCAATGAGCAGTTCTTC.

The chain uses TRBV4-2 and TRBJ2-2; D not resolved. Trimming shortened V by 5 bases and J by 3 bases, and 10 bases separated the two germline ends. Germline V gives CDR1 LGHNA, CDR2 YNFKEQ. This CDR3 has 14 amino acids. The CDR3 reads CASSFFRDTGELFF. The CDR3, as DNA: TGTGCCAGCAGCTTTTTCCGGGACACCGGGGAGCTGTTTTTT.

CDR3 in DNA: TGTGCCAGCACTAAGACAGGGGCCCATTACTATGGCTACACCTTC. Translating gives CASTKTGAHYYGYTF. The chain recombines TRBV11-2 with TRBJ1-2; the match to TRBD1 covers 8 bases. Per germline, CDR1 SGHAT and CDR2 FQNNGV. The CDR3 is made up of 15 amino acids. V lost 7 bases and J lost 3; bases outside the gene matches: 10.

This chain connects TRBV2 to TRBJ1-5; TRBD1 might be the D (5 bases). In germline, CDR1 is SNHLY, CDR2 FYNNEI. The CDR3 runs to 13 residues. V lost 6 bases and J lost 3, with 9 bases in between. CDR3 residues: CASRETVNQPQHF. In DNA form, the CDR3 reads TGTGCCAGCAGGGAGACAGTCAATCAGCCCCAGCATTTT.

The J gene is TRBJ1-3, the V gene TRBV27; D might be TRBD1 (5 bases). Germline lookup yields CDR1 MNHEY and CDR2 SMNVEV (reference sequence). This CDR3 contains 14 residues. Between the trimmed V and J ends, which lost 9 bases and 2 bases, there was a span of 14 bases. The CDR3 DNA reads as TGTGCCAGTAAAACAGGTTCAGCTGGAAACACCATATATTTT. This gives the protein CASKTGSAGNTIYF.

The J gene is TRBJ1-2, the V gene TRBV9; 7 bases agree with TRBD1. Germline values: CDR1 SGDLS, CDR2 YYNGEE. V was clipped by 0 bases and J by 4 bases; unmatched bases: 12. This CDR3 contains 17 residues. This CDR3 reads CASSVGNVPGQLYGYTF. CDR3 nucleotide sequence: TGTGCCAGCAGCGTAGGAAATGTTCCGGGACAGCTCTATGGCTACACCTTC.